The subject of this entry is one T cell receptor beta chain. Its target is unknown. Only in-frame clones appear in the TCRdb table, and some are missing; sequencing was by immunoSEQ multiplex PCR. The data contain over 70,000 clones, approximately 90% of them singletons. This sample was included in a study of identifying expanded T cells in peripheral blood. No infections or other immune events were documented during collection. Study-wide results and caveats: Variance in clone template counts between approximately two-week samples significantly increased with total template count across all healthy donors. About 1.3 clones differed between technical replicates, versus approximately 16 and 20 over time.

Input material: blood. This TCR came from a person between 18 and 70 years old in good health.

CDR3 sequence: CASSYHVQGQGYGYTF. The DNA for the CDR3 is TGTGCCAGCAGTTACCACGTACAAGGACAGGGGTATGGCTACACCTTC. V is TRBV6-5 and J is TRBJ1-2, with TRBD1 identical over 9 bases. Losses at the gene ends were 2 bases for V and 5 bases for J; bases not matched to a gene: 9. Germline assignment: CDR1 MNHEY and CDR2 SVGAGI. This CDR3 is 16 amino acids long.